Below, one T cell receptor (beta chain) is given with its context. Assay used: immunoSEQ multiplex PCR; TCRdb lists only in-frame clones, some missing. Among roughly 72,000 clones, approximately 90% were seen once, and the ten largest hold about 21%. CDR1 is LNHDA, CDR2 SQIVND, per germline (reference sequence). The germline V and J ends were trimmed by 6 bases and 5 bases, with 13 bases remaining between them. This CDR3 contains 14 residues. This sample was included in a study of blood T cell repertoires in COVID-19. The receptor was isolated from a human donor in a cohort sampled during active COVID-19. The chain uses TRBV19 and TRBJ1-4, with a weak D call TRBD1 (5 bases). Sequenced: peripheral blood. CDR3 region: CASRLQGGNEKLFF. In nucleotides, the CDR3 is TGTGCCAGTAGGCTGCAGGGTGGGAATGAAAAACTGTTTTTT.